There are many counts of the clone carrying this TCR beta chain. The V end was cut by 4 bases, the J end by 4 bases, with 16 bases between. Looked up from germline, CDR1 is SGHDN and CDR2 is FVKESK. CDR3 size: 15 residues. The record originates from a study of blood T cell repertoires in COVID-19. The wider study: Samples of COVID-19 (acute and convalescent) were obtained from the United States, Italy and Spain. The cDNA or gDNA used as material had been derived from T cells, B-cell-depleted T cells, or PBMCs.

Authors' methods: Amplification from reference gene primers served as the basis for estimated nucleated cell counts. Repertoires were generated with immunoSEQ multiplex PCR, while TCRdb's copy carries only in-frame clones and drops some. The V and J calls and clone size come from that table; D and trimming were worked out from the DNA. This table holds more than 90,000 clones, less than 85% found once. The gene calls are TRBV14 and TRBJ1-1; the D gene is possibly TRBD1 (6 bases). What was sequenced was peripheral blood. This TCR derives from a woman aged 70-85 years with active or convalescent COVID-19. CDR3 nucleotide sequence: TGTGCCAGCAGCCCCGCGAGGGGGTTCGGCACTGAAGCTTTCTTT. Protein product: CASSPARGFGTEAFF.